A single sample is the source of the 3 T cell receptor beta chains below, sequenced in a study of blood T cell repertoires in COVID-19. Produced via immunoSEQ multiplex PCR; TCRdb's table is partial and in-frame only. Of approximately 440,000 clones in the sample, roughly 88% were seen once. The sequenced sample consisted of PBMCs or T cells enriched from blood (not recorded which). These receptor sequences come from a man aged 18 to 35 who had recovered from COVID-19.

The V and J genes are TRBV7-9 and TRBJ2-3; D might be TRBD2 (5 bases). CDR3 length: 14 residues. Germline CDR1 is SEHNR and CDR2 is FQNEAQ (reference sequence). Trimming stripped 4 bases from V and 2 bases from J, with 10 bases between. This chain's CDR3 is CASSWEPSTDTQYF. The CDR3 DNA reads TGTGCCAGCAGCTGGGAGCCGTCCACAGATACGCAGTATTTT. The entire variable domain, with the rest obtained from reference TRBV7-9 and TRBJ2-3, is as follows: DTGVSQNPRHKITKRGQNVTFRCDPISEHNRLYWYRQTLGQGPEFLTYFQNEAQLEKSRLLSDRFSAERPKGSFSTLEIQRTEQGDSAMYLCASSWEPSTDTQYFGPGTRLTVL.

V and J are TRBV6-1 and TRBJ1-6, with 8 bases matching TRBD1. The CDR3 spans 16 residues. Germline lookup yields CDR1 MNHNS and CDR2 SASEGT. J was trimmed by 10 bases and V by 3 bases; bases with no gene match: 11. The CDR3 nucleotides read TGTGCCAGCAGTGAGGCGTGGGCAGGGGGCTGGTCACCCCTCCACTTT. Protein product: CASSEAWAGGWSPLHF.

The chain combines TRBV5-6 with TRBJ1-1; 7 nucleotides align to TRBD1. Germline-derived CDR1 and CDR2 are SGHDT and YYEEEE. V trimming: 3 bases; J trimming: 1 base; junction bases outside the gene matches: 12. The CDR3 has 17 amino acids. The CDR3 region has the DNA TGTGCCAGCAGCTCCCGGACAGGTTGGTTAGAGAACACTGAAGCTTTCTTT. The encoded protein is CASSSRTGWLENTEAFF.